The 30 T cell receptor beta chains reported below all come from one sample, sequenced in a study of blood T cell repertoires in COVID-19. The assay was immunoSEQ multiplex PCR, and TCRdb's table has in-frame clones only and misses some. Of around 300,000 clones in the sample, 85% to 90% were seen once. Sample: peripheral blood. The receptors were gathered from a woman aged 50 to 60 with COVID-19, enrolled during active disease.

The V and J genes are TRBV12-5 and TRBJ1-1; no firm D call. CDR3 length: 12 amino acids. Germline values: CDR1 LGHNT, CDR2 FRNRAP. Deletions cut 6 bases from V and 6 bases from J, with 11 bases between. DNA of the CDR3: TGTGCTAGTGGCCCCAAGGAGGCTGAAGCTTTCTTT. Its translation: CASGPKEAEAFF.

The chain combines TRBV11-3 with TRBJ1-1, with TRBD1 matching over 7 bases. V gave up 3 bases and J gave up 7 bases; unmatched junction bases: 2. Germline V CDR1 and CDR2: SGHNT, YENEEA. CDR3 size: 12 residues. The CDR3 nucleotides read TGTGCCAGCAGCTTCACAGGGGATGAAGCTTTCTTT. Amino acid sequence: CASSFTGDEAFF.

With regard to this clone: The sample contains more than one DNA sequence encoding this CDR3. This chain connects TRBV7-9 to TRBJ1-1, with D hard to call. Germline CDR1 SEHNR, CDR2 FQNEAQ (reference sequence). V lost 1 base and J lost 0, with 3 bases in between. This CDR3 spans 13 amino acids. CDR3 amino acids: CASSLVLNTEAFF. As DNA, the CDR3 is TGTGCCAGCAGCTTAGTCTTGAACACTGAAGCTTTCTTT.

The chain combines TRBV6-5 with TRBJ2-5; 13 bases match TRBD2. The germline CDR1 and CDR2 sequences are MNHEY and SVGAGI. This CDR3 has 16 residues. The V gene end was trimmed by 4 bases and the J gene end by 5 bases; junction bases not matched to a gene: 7. Here the CDR3 DNA reads TGTGCCAGCAGTTCGGGACTAGCGGGATGGTGGGAGACCCAGTACTTC. This sequence encodes CASSSGLAGWWETQYF.

This sequence joins TRBV6-5 and TRBJ2-1, with a tentative D call TRBD1 (6 bases). In germline, CDR1 is MNHEY, CDR2 SVGAGI. The CDR3 covers 15 residues. V gave up 4 bases and J gave up 2 bases, with 12 bases separating them. The CDR3 DNA reads as TGTGCCAGCAGTTCAGGGGCGGGTACCTACAATGAGCAGTTCTTC. Its protein product is CASSSGAGTYNEQFF.

This rearrangement joins TRBV27 to TRBJ2-6; D ambiguous. The CDR3 sequence is 16 residues long. The V gene's germline CDR1 is MNHEY and CDR2 SMNVEV (reference sequence). Trimming stripped 0 bases from V and 0 bases from J, with 6 bases between. CDR3 coding DNA: TGTGCCAGCAGTTTATCGAGGAGCTCTGGGGCCAACGTCCTGACTTTC. It yields the protein CASSLSRSSGANVLTF.

The rearrangement joins TRBV2 to TRBJ2-2, with TRBD2 matching over 14 bases. V dropped 4 bases and J dropped 7; count of bases not matched to a gene: 14. CDR3 size: 19 residues. Germline CDR1 and CDR2: SNHLY and FYNNEI. For the CDR3, the DNA is TGTGCCAGCAGTGGGACTAGCGGGAGGACCCTCTTGAGTGGCGGGGAGCTGTTTTTT. Protein: CASSGTSGRTLLSGGELFF. Combining the CDR3 with reference TRBV2 and TRBJ2-2 gives the whole variable domain EPEVTQTPSHQVTQMGQEVILRCVPISNHLYFYWYRQILGQKVEFLVSFYNNEISEKSEIFDDQFSVERPDGSNFTLKIRSTKLEDSAMYFCASSGTSGRTLLSGGELFFGEGSRLTVL.

This clone was counted a single time. The CDR3, as DNA: TGCAGCGCCGACAGGGCTTACACCGGGGAGCTGTTTTTT. Translation gives CSADRAYTGELFF. The chain couples TRBV29-1 to TRBJ2-2, with 7 bases identical to TRBD1. The CDR3 totals 13 residues. The germline V gene encodes CDR1 SQVTM and CDR2 ANQGSEA. Trimming cost V 7 bases and J 3 bases; bases outside gene matches: 5.

The CDR3 is CASSIAGTETYEQYF. The CDR3 nucleotides are TGTGCCAGTAGTATAGCAGGGACAGAGACCTACGAGCAGTACTTC. This chain connects TRBV19 to TRBJ2-7; 7 nucleotides match TRBD1. J was trimmed by 2 bases and V by 1 base; bases with no gene match: 5. The CDR3 spans 15 residues. The germline CDR1 and CDR2 sequences are LNHDA and SQIVND (reference sequence).

J is TRBJ1-1 and V is TRBV3-1 (or the pseudogene TRBV3-2); 7 nucleotides align to TRBD1. Trimming removed 5 bases from V and 4 bases from J; junction bases left unmatched: 7. CDR1 and CDR2 (germline): LGHDT, YNNKEL (reference sequence). The CDR3 totals 14 residues. This CDR3 reads CASSSDRDGTEAFF. In DNA form, the CDR3 reads TGTGCCAGCAGCAGCGACAGGGACGGCACTGAAGCTTTCTTT.

V is TRBV19 and J is TRBJ2-1; 9 bases align to TRBD2. This CDR3 region has 16 residues. Per the germline V gene, CDR1 is LNHDA and CDR2 is SQIVND (reference sequence). V gave up 0 bases and J gave up 7 bases; unmatched junction bases: 7. The CDR3 here is CASSIDAGGPRNEQFF. Written as DNA, the CDR3 is TGTGCCAGTAGTATAGACGCGGGAGGGCCACGAAATGAGCAGTTCTTC.

The V gene is TRBV3-1 (or the pseudogene TRBV3-2), the J gene TRBJ1-2; TRBD1 agrees at 8 bases. Losses at the gene ends were 5 bases for V and 8 bases for J; bases not matched to a gene: 10. This CDR3 has 14 residues. The germline gives CDR1 LGHDT, CDR2 YNNKEL (reference sequence). The CDR3 here is CASSRTQGAEGYTF. CDR3 in DNA: TGTGCCAGCAGCAGAACTCAGGGGGCGGAAGGCTACACCTTC.

The genes are TRBV28 and TRBJ2-3; D not certain. This CDR3 is built from 13 residues. Germline CDR1 is MDHEN and CDR2 is SYDVKM. V dropped 3 bases and J dropped 4 bases, with 8 bases sitting between them. The CDR3, as DNA: TGTGCCAGCAGTTTGAGGAACCCAGATACGCAGTATTTT. Protein: CASSLRNPDTQYF.

J is TRBJ1-2 and V is TRBV5-4, with D hard to call. The CDR3 covers 11 residues. The V end lost 4 bases, the J end lost 7 bases, and 8 bases lay between the germline ends. Germline CDR1 and CDR2: SGHNT and YYREEE (reference sequence). CDR3 protein: CASSPGFGYTF. Written as DNA, the CDR3 is TGTGCCAGCAGCCCGGGGTTTGGCTACACCTTC.

V usage is TRBV15 and J usage is TRBJ1-4; the D is unclear. The CDR3 is made up of 15 amino acids. V lost 0 bases, J lost 0 bases, and 5 bases lay in between. The germline V gene encodes CDR1 LNHNV and CDR2 YYDKDF (reference sequence). CDR3 nucleotides: TGTGCCACCAGCAGAGAATCAGCAACTAATGAAAAACTGTTTTTT. Its protein product is CATSRESATNEKLFF.

The chain recombines TRBV7-9 with TRBJ2-2, with TRBD1 matching 8 bases. CDR1 is SEHNR and CDR2 is FQNEAQ in the germline V gene (reference sequence). V was pared by 6 bases and J by 5 bases, with 8 bases of the junction left unmatched. The CDR3 totals 15 residues. The CDR3 DNA reads as TGTGCCAGCAGACGTCAGGGGGCGGTTACCGGGGAGCTGTTTTTT. Its translation is CASRRQGAVTGELFF.

J is TRBJ2-1 and V is TRBV24-1, with TRBD2 identical over 10 bases. The V gene end was trimmed by 8 bases and the J gene end by 7 bases; junction bases not matched to a gene: 10. Germline V gene data show CDR1 as KGHDR and CDR2 as SFDVKD. This CDR3 contains 15 residues. The CDR3: CATNKGAGGGNEQFF. The CDR3 region has the DNA TGTGCCACCAATAAAGGAGCGGGAGGGGGAAATGAGCAGTTCTTC.

CDR3 residues: CASSQPRQGLTSGYTF. As DNA, the CDR3 is TGTGCCAGCAGCCAACCACGACAGGGGTTAACGTCCGGCTACACCTTC. V gene TRBV4-2 combines with J gene TRBJ1-2; 8 bases line up with TRBD1. V was pared by 2 bases and J by 8 bases, with 13 bases of the junction left unmatched. The CDR3 contains 16 residues. Germline V gene lookup returns CDR1 LGHNA and CDR2 YNFKEQ.

This clone was observed a handful of times. This chain's CDR3 is CASSAVQRGVNTEAFF. DNA of the CDR3: TGCGCCAGCAGCGCAGTACAACGGGGGGTGAACACTGAAGCTTTCTTT. The V and J genes are TRBV5-1 and TRBJ1-1, with TRBD1 as a possible D gene (5 bases). Germline V gene data show CDR1 as SGHRS and CDR2 as YFSETQ. The CDR3 consists of 16 residues. V was cut by 4 bases and J by 0 bases, with 16 bases left in between.

V usage is TRBV9 and J usage is TRBJ1-1; TRBD1 agrees at 8 bases. CDR1 and CDR2 from the germline V gene are SGDLS and YYNGEE. The CDR3 sequence is 15 residues long. V dropped 3 bases and J dropped 1; count of bases not matched to a gene: 5. This CDR3 is CASSDRQGRNTEAFF. As DNA, the CDR3 is TGTGCCAGCAGCGATAGACAGGGGAGGAACACTGAAGCTTTCTTT.

The chain links TRBV19 to TRBJ1-2, with 8 bases fitting TRBD1. Per the germline V gene, CDR1 is LNHDA and CDR2 is SQIVND (reference sequence). Trimming at V came to 2 bases and at J to 7 bases, leaving 12 bases not matched to a gene. CDR3 length equals 16 residues. DNA for the CDR3: TGTGCCAGTAGTATATCGGGGTCTTCGGGACAGGTTGGCTACACCTTC. Encoded protein: CASSISGSSGQVGYTF.

This sequence joins TRBV3-1 (or the pseudogene TRBV3-2) and TRBJ2-1; 8 nucleotides line up with TRBD2. This CDR3 has 15 amino acids. CDR1 LGHDT and CDR2 YNNKEL come from the germline V gene (reference sequence). V trimming: 1 base; J trimming: 4 bases; junction bases outside the gene matches: 3. CDR3: CASSQGPSGYNEQFF. The CDR3 bases are TGTGCCAGCAGCCAAGGTCCTAGCGGGTACAATGAGCAGTTCTTC.

A few counts support this clone. The J gene is TRBJ1-6, the V gene TRBV19; TRBD1 aligns across 8 bases. CDR3 length equals 18 residues. Trimming cost V 7 bases and J 0 bases; bases outside gene matches: 11. In germline, CDR1 is LNHDA, CDR2 SQIVND (reference sequence). The CDR3 DNA is TGTGCCAGTAATGGGACGCCCAGGGGGCTCTCCTATAATTCACCCCTCCACTTT. Protein product: CASNGTPRGLSYNSPLHF.

CDR3: CAVGDEQFF. The CDR3, as DNA: TGTGCCGTCGGGGATGAGCAGTTCTTC. The gene calls are TRBV28 and TRBJ2-1; the D gene is possibly TRBD2 (5 bases). This CDR3 spans 9 amino acids. V gave up 11 bases and J gave up 8 bases, with 7 bases separating them. Germline values: CDR1 MDHEN, CDR2 SYDVKM.

J is TRBJ2-7 and V is TRBV27, with D perhaps TRBD1 (6 bases). The ends were cut back, 6 bases at V and 2 bases at J, with 17 bases in the middle. The CDR3 runs to 15 residues. Germline V gives CDR1 MNHEY, CDR2 SMNVEV (reference sequence). CDR3 residues: CASSMAGVKAYEQYF. DNA of the CDR3: TGTGCCAGCAGCATGGCAGGGGTTAAGGCCTACGAGCAGTACTTC.

V gene TRBV7-3 combines with J gene TRBJ1-1, with 9 bases that match TRBD1. Trimming at V came to 2 bases and at J to 1 base, leaving 5 bases not matched to a gene. Germline V gene lookup returns CDR1 SGHTA and CDR2 FQGTGA. CDR3 size: 16 residues. The CDR3 bases are TGTGCCAGCAGCTTATCCGGGACAGGGCCGAACACTGAAGCTTTCTTT. Its translation is CASSLSGTGPNTEAFF. The complete variable domain, with remaining parts taken from reference TRBV7-3 and TRBJ1-1, reads GAGVSQTPSNKVTEKGKYVELRCDPISGHTALYWYRQSLGQGPEFLIYFQGTGAADDSGLPNDRFFAVRPEGSVSTLKIQRTERGDSAVYLCASSLSGTGPNTEAFFGQGTRLTVV.

The V call is TRBV27, the J call TRBJ1-5, with 9 bases identical to TRBD1. The J segment lost 3 bases and the V segment lost 8 bases, leaving 5 bases of the junction unmatched. This CDR3 has 14 residues. In germline, CDR1 is MNHEY, CDR2 SMNVEV (reference sequence). CDR3 DNA sequence: TGTGCCAGCTCCGGGACAGGGTTCAATCAGCCCCAGCATTTT. Encoded protein: CASSGTGFNQPQHF.

The chain has TRBV4-2 and TRBJ2-1; 8 nucleotides agree with TRBD2. V trimming: 0 bases; J trimming: 3 bases; junction bases outside the gene matches: 10. Germline CDR1 LGHNA, CDR2 YNFKEQ. The CDR3 loop spans 18 amino acids. The CDR3: CASSQDPPGTSVYNEQFF. The CDR3 region has the DNA TGTGCCAGCAGCCAAGATCCCCCGGGGACTAGTGTCTACAATGAGCAGTTCTTC.

The chain combines TRBV6-2 or TRBV6-3 with TRBJ2-4, with D unresolved. V shed 2 bases and J shed 8 bases, with 7 bases lying between them. Germline values: CDR1 MNHEY, CDR2 SVGEGT. CDR3 length equals 12 residues. Written as DNA, the CDR3 is TGTGCCAGCAGTTACGTTACTTACATTCAGTACTTC. This sequence encodes CASSYVTYIQYF.

DNA for the CDR3: TGTGCCAGCAAACCCCGCGACCTCGGGGTAGCGGGAGCTGAAGATACGCAGTATTTT. Translation: CASKPRDLGVAGAEDTQYF. This sequence joins TRBV27 and TRBJ2-3; 9 nucleotides agree with TRBD2. This CDR3 comprises 19 residues. Losses at the gene ends were 7 bases for V and 5 bases for J; bases not matched to a gene: 22. The germline gives CDR1 MNHEY, CDR2 SMNVEV (reference sequence).